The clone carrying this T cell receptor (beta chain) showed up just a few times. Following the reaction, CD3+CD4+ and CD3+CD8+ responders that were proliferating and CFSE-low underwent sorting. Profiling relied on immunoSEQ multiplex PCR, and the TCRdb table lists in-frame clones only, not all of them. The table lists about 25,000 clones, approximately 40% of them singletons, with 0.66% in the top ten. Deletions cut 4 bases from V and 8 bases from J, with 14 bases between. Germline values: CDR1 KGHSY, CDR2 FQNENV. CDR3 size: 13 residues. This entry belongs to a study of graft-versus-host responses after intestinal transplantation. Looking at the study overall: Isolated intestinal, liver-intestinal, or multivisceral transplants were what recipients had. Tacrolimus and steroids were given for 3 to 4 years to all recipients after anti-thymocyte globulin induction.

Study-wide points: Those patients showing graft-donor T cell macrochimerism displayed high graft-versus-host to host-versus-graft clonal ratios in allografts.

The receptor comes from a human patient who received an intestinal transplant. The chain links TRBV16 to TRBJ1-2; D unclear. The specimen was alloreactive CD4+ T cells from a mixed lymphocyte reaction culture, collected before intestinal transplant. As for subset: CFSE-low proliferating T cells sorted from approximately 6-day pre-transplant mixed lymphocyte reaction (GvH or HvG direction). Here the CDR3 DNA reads TGTGCCAGCAGCCCTGCGACATTCTCCGGCTACACCTTC. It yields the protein CASSPATFSGYTF. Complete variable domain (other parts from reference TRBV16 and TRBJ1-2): GEEVAQTPKHLVRGEGQKAKLYCAPIKGHSYVFWYQQVLKNEFKFLISFQNENVFDETGMPKERFSAKCLPNSPCSLEIQATKLEDSAVYFCASSPATFSGYTFGSGTRLTVV.